The sequence of this TCR beta chain was determined in a study of blood T cell repertoires in COVID-19. In the authors' methods: Counts of nucleated cells, estimated from reference gene primer amplification, were obtained. Libraries were prepared by immunoSEQ multiplex PCR; TCRdb keeps only in-frame clonotypes and omits some of them. V and J calls and clone size are given by that table; D and trimming were obtained from the DNA. The sample consists of about 350,000 clones, roughly 87% of them appearing once. A word on this clone: The junction departs from germline at one end; a sequencing error may be responsible.

CDR1 SGDLS and CDR2 YYNGEE come from the germline V gene. The CDR3 consists of 14 residues. The age range of participants was about 18 to 89 years, with residence in about two dozen US areas. The rearrangement joins TRBV9 to TRBJ2-7, with 14 bases lining up with TRBD2. Sample: PBMCs or T cells enriched from blood (not recorded which). The TCR comes from a woman in her twenties or thirties who had recovered from COVID-19. The chain's CDR3 is CASSAVTSGGELYF. The CDR3 DNA reads as TGTGCCAGCAGCGCAGTGACTAGCGGGGGGGAGCTGTACTTC.